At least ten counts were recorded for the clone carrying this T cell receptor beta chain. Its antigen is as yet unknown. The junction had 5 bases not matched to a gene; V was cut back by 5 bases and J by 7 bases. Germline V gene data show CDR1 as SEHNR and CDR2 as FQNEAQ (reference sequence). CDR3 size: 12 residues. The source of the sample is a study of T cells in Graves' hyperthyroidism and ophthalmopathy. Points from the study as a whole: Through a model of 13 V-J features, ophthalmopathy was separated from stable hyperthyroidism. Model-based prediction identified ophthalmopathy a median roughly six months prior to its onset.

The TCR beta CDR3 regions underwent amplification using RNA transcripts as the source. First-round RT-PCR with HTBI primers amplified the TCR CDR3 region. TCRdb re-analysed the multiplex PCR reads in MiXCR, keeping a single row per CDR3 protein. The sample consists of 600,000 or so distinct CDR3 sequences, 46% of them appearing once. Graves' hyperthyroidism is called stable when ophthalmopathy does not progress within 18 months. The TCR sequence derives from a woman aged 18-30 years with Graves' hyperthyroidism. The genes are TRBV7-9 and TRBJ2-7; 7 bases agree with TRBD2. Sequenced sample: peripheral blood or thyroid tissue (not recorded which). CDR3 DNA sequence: TGTGCCAGCAGCCCGGGACTACTGGAGCAGTACTTC. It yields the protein CASSPGLLEQYF.